A single sample is the source of the 27 T cell receptor beta chains below, sequenced in a study of cytotoxic CD8 clonotypes in ibrutinib-treated CLL (dated by TCRdb to 2020 to 2023). The label giving this sample's time point can be read as: approximately eleven months on ibrutinib. The library was prepared using the immunoSEQ multiplex PCR assay. TCRdb retrieved this table from immuneACCESS and kept in-frame rearrangements only. Not all clones are present; in checked studies, unresolved V genes account for under half, and no reason is known for the remainder. This sample is represented by about 140,000 clones; 70% to 85% of them were singletons. The ten largest make up about 27% of the sample. The source was PBMCs, collected after 12 months of ibrutinib treatment. The receptors were sampled from a human donor with chronic lymphocytic leukemia.

There are a few counts of this clone. V gene TRBV9 combines with J gene TRBJ1-2; TRBD1 matches 10 bases. Germline V lookup: CDR1 SGDLS, CDR2 YYNGEE. This CDR3 comprises 14 residues. V dropped 3 bases and J dropped 8; count of bases not matched to a gene: 7. CDR3 nucleotides: TGTGCCAGCAGCGAGGGACAGGGGTTTGAGGGCTACACCTTC. Amino acids: CASSEGQGFEGYTF.

The chain recombines TRBV6-5 with TRBJ2-5, with D maybe TRBD2 (6 bases). Trimming removed 0 bases at V and 6 bases at J, with 11 bases between. Germline CDR1 and CDR2: MNHEY and SVGAGI. This CDR3 is built from 14 residues. CDR3 sequence (DNA): TGTGCCAGCAGTTACTCTCGGGGGACCAAGACCCAGTACTTC. Translation gives CASSYSRGTKTQYF.

In nucleotides, the CDR3 is TGCGCCAGCAGCTTTTTGAGGGGCGGCACTGAAGCTTTCTTT. It codes for CASSFLRGGTEAFF. The J gene is TRBJ1-1, the V gene TRBV5-1; possibly TRBD1 for D (5 bases). Germline-derived CDR1 and CDR2 are SGHRS and YFSETQ. Trimming stripped 2 bases from V and 4 bases from J, with 12 bases between. This CDR3 is built from 14 residues. The variable domain in full, completed from reference TRBV5-1 and TRBJ1-1, reads KAGVTQTPRYLIKTRGQQVTLSCSPISGHRSVSWYQQTPGQGLQFLFEYFSETQRNKGNFPGRFSGRQFSNSRSEMNVSTLELGDSALYLCASSFLRGGTEAFFGQGTRLTVV.

This clone occurred a few times. The V and J genes are TRBV30 and TRBJ1-5; TRBD1 is a possible D gene (6 bases). The CDR3 has 13 residues. V lost 3 bases and J 4 bases, leaving 10 bases between the germline ends. Germline V gene data show CDR1 as GTSNPN and CDR2 as SVGIG (reference sequence). The chain's CDR3 is CAWSQTGNQPQHF. CDR3 coding DNA: TGTGCCTGGAGCCAGACAGGTAATCAGCCCCAGCATTTT.

J is TRBJ2-7 and V is TRBV28, with D maybe TRBD2 (6 bases). This CDR3 has 13 residues. Germline V gives CDR1 MDHEN, CDR2 SYDVKM. Trimming left V 6 bases short and J 5 bases short, with 14 bases between. CDR3 amino acids: CASRTGGIDEQYF. In DNA form, the CDR3 reads TGTGCCAGCAGAACCGGGGGTATCGACGAGCAGTACTTC.

The CDR3 DNA is TGTGCCAGTAGTATTCTTGGGAGTCACAATGAGCAGTTCTTC. Its protein product is CASSILGSHNEQFF. The rearrangement links TRBV19 to TRBJ2-1; D is perhaps TRBD2 (5 bases). Germline CDR1 is LNHDA and CDR2 is SQIVND (reference sequence). Trimming took off 3 bases at V and 5 bases at J, with 11 bases between the two ends. The CDR3 is 14 amino acids.

CDR3 bases: TGTGCCAGCAGTGACTCGTTAGATAAGGGGGTAAGCACAGATACGCAGTATTTT. This gives the protein CASSDSLDKGVSTDTQYF. The chain combines TRBV6-4 with TRBJ2-3, with D perhaps TRBD1 (6 bases). This CDR3 contains 18 residues. Trimming left V 0 bases short and J 0 bases short, with 16 bases between. Germline V lookup: CDR1 MRHNA, CDR2 SNTAGT.

The J gene is TRBJ1-2, the V gene TRBV19; D not resolved. V lost 6 bases and J 4 bases, leaving 15 bases between the germline ends. Germline CDR1 and CDR2: LNHDA and SQIVND (reference sequence). The CDR3 is made up of 14 amino acids. DNA of the CDR3: TGTGCCAGTAGCCTTTCCCCAAGGATCTATGGCTACACCTTC. Its protein product is CASSLSPRIYGYTF. Using reference TRBV19 and TRBJ1-2 for the parts outside the CDR3, the full variable domain is DGGITQSPKYLFRKEGQNVTLSCEQNLNHDAMYWYRQDPGQGLRLIYYSQIVNDFQKGDIAEGYSVSREKKESFPLTVTSAQKNPTAFYLCASSLSPRIYGYTFGSGTRLTVV.

The chain has TRBV1 and TRBJ2-1; the listed D gene, TRBD2, was not tested against the DNA. TRBV1 counts as a pseudogene. This CDR3 comprises 16 residues. The CDR3 here is CTSGDRLAGGYNEQFF. CDR3 DNA: TGCACCAGCGGCGACAGACTAGCGGGAGGATACAATGAGCAGTTCTTC.

The DNA for the CDR3 is TGTGCCAGCAGCCCTAGGACAGCGAACACCGGGGAGCTGTTTTTT. Translated: CASSPRTANTGELFF. The J gene is TRBJ2-2, the V gene TRBV7-2, with a possible D match to TRBD1 (6 bases). Germline lookup yields CDR1 SGHTA and CDR2 FQGNSA. This CDR3 region has 15 residues. V lost 5 bases to trimming and J lost 0 bases, with 10 bases between them.

The CDR3 region is CASSQALGTGESYEQYF. The CDR3, as DNA: TGCGCCAGCAGCCAAGCCCTCGGGACAGGAGAGTCCTACGAGCAGTACTTC. The chain joins TRBV4-3 to TRBJ2-7; 8 nucleotides match TRBD1. V gave up 1 base and J gave up 1 base; unmatched junction bases: 9. The CDR3 totals 17 residues. CDR1 and CDR2 from the germline V gene are LGHNA and YSLEER.

The chain recombines TRBV18 with TRBJ1-4; TRBD1 agrees at 10 bases. Germline V CDR1 and CDR2: KGHSH, LQKENI. The CDR3 covers 15 residues. The trim removed 4 bases at V and 8 bases at J, leaving 7 bases unmatched. In nucleotides, the CDR3 is TGTGCCAGCTCACGCACCGGGACAGGGGACGAAAAACTGTTTTTT. Translating it yields CASSRTGTGDEKLFF.

This clone was found once. The chain combines TRBV14 with TRBJ2-1, with TRBD2 as a possible D gene (6 bases). V lost 8 bases, J lost 7 bases, and 9 bases lay in between. From germline, CDR1 is SGHDN and CDR2 FVKESK. The CDR3 sequence is 11 residues long. The CDR3 region is CASRRGNEQFF. CDR3 nucleotide sequence: TGTGCCAGCCGCCGGGGGAATGAGCAGTTCTTC.

V and J are TRBV5-1 and TRBJ1-2; D gene ambiguous. V was shortened by 2 bases and J by 6 bases, with 14 bases between the two germline ends. Germline-derived CDR1 and CDR2 are SGHRS and YFSETQ. The CDR3 loop spans 14 amino acids. The CDR3 spells CASSFPRSTDGYTF. The CDR3 region has the DNA TGCGCCAGCAGCTTCCCCCGGAGTACGGATGGCTACACCTTC.

The rearrangement links TRBV21-1 to TRBJ1-3. TRBV21-1 is a pseudogene. This CDR3 has 15 residues. CDR3 sequence (DNA): TGTGCCAGCAGCAAAGAATTAGTAGGGGGGCACACCATATATTTT. This encodes CASSKELVGGHTIYF.

This clone occurred a few times. The gene calls are TRBV4-3 and TRBJ1-5, with D possibly matching TRBD1 (5 bases). Germline CDR1 reads LGHNA; CDR2 reads YSLEER. V lost 0 bases and J lost 7, with 16 bases in between. This CDR3 is 16 amino acids long. The CDR3 protein is CASSQDFGGAGQPQHF. CDR3 DNA: TGCGCCAGCAGCCAAGATTTCGGCGGGGCCGGACAGCCCCAGCATTTT.

The chain uses TRBV11-3 and TRBJ2-1, with D uncertain. Trimming removed 1 base from V and 10 bases from J, with 8 bases in between. The CDR3 has 12 residues. Germline V gene lookup returns CDR1 SGHNT and CDR2 YENEEA. CDR3 DNA: TGTGCCAGCAGCTTAGGGCCCGAAGAGCAGTTCTTC. Protein product: CASSLGPEEQFF.

This clone occurred once. The rearrangement uses TRBV4-3 and TRBJ2-7; D is possibly TRBD2 (6 bases). CDR3 length: 16 residues. V lost 1 base and J lost 4, with 17 bases in between. Germline loops: CDR1 LGHNA, CDR2 YSLEER. CDR3 in DNA: TGCGCCAGCAGCCAAGCGGGTCAAAACGGGAGATACGAGCAGTACTTC. Translation gives CASSQAGQNGRYEQYF.

The chain combines TRBV5-1 with TRBJ1-5; possible D gene TRBD1, 6 bases. From germline, CDR1 is SGHRS and CDR2 YFSETQ. V was trimmed by 1 base and J by 7 bases, leaving 15 bases between them. The CDR3 consists of 15 residues. CDR3 DNA sequence: TGCGCCAGCAGCTTGATGGGGGCGCTCGGGCAGCCCCAGCATTTT. Translated, it gives CASSLMGALGQPQHF.

The chain links TRBV6-5 to TRBJ2-7; 8 bases agree with TRBD1. The germline CDR1 and CDR2 sequences are MNHEY and SVGAGI. The length of the CDR3 is 16 residues. After removal of 0 bases from V and 0 bases from J, the junction contained 4 bases not matched to a gene. The CDR3 DNA sequence: TGTGCCAGCAGTTACTCTCCGGGACAGGCCTCCTACGAGCAGTACTTC. It yields the protein CASSYSPGQASYEQYF.

This clone occurred a few times. CDR3 region: CASSPQNRGLGEQYF. Written as DNA, the CDR3 is TGTGCCAGCTCACCCCAAAACCGGGGCCTGGGCGAGCAGTACTTC. The rearrangement uses TRBV18 and TRBJ2-7; D possibly matches TRBD1 or TRBD2 (5 bases each). In germline, CDR1 is KGHSH, CDR2 LQKENI. There are 15 residues in the CDR3. With 3 bases removed from V and 6 bases from J, the gap between germline ends came to 18 bases.

This CDR3 is CASSLDLTATNEKLFF. CDR3 bases: TGTGCCAGCAGCTTAGATCTGACAGCAACTAATGAAAAACTGTTTTTT. The chain combines TRBV11-2 with TRBJ1-4; the D gene is possibly TRBD1 (5 bases). The CDR3 is 16 amino acids. Germline loops: CDR1 SGHAT, CDR2 FQNNGV. V gave up 0 bases and J gave up 0 bases, with 8 bases separating them.

This clone has only one observation. V usage is TRBV7-2 and J usage is TRBJ2-3; 10 positions agree with TRBD1. J gave up 6 bases and V 5 bases, and 5 bases lay outside the gene matches. The CDR3 has 14 residues. Germline CDR1 SGHTA, CDR2 FQGNSA. The CDR3 sequence: CASSRGQGVDTQYF. The CDR3 DNA follows: TGTGCCAGCAGCCGAGGACAGGGGGTGGATACGCAGTATTTT. Full variable domain (remainder filled in from reference TRBV7-2 and TRBJ2-3): GAGVSQSPSNKVTEKGKDVELRCDPISGHTALYWYRQSLGQGLEFLIYFQGNSAPDKSGLPSDRFSAERTGGSVSTLTIQRTQQEDSAVYLCASSRGQGVDTQYFGPGTRLTVL.

The chain combines TRBV7-9 with TRBJ1-1; the D gene is possibly TRBD1 (6 bases). V was cut by 5 bases and J by 3 bases, with 22 bases left in between. CDR1 and CDR2 from the germline V gene are SEHNR and FQNEAQ (reference sequence). The CDR3 runs 17 residues. In DNA, the CDR3 is TGTGCCAGCAGCGCAGGGGCGGCAGGGCTTAGGTACACTGAAGCTTTCTTT. Its protein product is CASSAGAAGLRYTEAFF.

The genes are TRBV4-1 and TRBJ1-2, with 7 bases fitting TRBD1. The J segment lost 2 bases and the V segment lost 1 base, leaving 7 bases of the junction unmatched. The CDR3 spans 16 residues. The germline V gene encodes CDR1 MGHRA and CDR2 YSYEKL. In nucleotides, the CDR3 is TGCGCCAGCAGCCAAGGGGTGGCGGGACAGAACTATGGCTACACCTTC. Amino acid sequence: CASSQGVAGQNYGYTF.

The chain carries TRBV6-5 and TRBJ2-7; D perhaps matches TRBD2 (7 bases). Deletions cut 6 bases from V and 3 bases from J, with 18 bases between. The CDR3 spans 15 residues. Germline CDR1 is MNHEY and CDR2 is SVGAGI. CDR3: CASRGQQGGLYEQYF. The CDR3 DNA follows: TGTGCCAGCAGGGGACAACAGGGAGGGCTCTACGAGCAGTACTTC.

The chain uses TRBV13 and TRBJ2-7; D remains ambiguous. This CDR3 has 13 amino acids. V dropped 5 bases and J dropped 3 bases, with 11 bases sitting between them. Looked up from germline, CDR1 is PRHDT and CDR2 is FYEKMQ (reference sequence). CDR3 in DNA: TGTGCCAGCAGCCCCCGGGTGAGCTACGAGCAGTACTTC. Protein sequence: CASSPRVSYEQYF.